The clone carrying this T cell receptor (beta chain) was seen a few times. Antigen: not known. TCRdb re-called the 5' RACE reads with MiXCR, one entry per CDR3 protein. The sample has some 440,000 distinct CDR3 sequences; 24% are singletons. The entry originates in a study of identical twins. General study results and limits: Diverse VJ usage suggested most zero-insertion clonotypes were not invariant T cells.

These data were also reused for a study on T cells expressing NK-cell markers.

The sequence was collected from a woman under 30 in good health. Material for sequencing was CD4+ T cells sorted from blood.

CDR3 loop: CSVASQGTDTQYF. The CDR3 nucleotides are TGCAGCGTTGCATCGCAGGGAACCGATACGCAGTATTTT. This rearrangement joins TRBV29-1 to TRBJ2-3, with a weak D call TRBD1 (5 bases). The CDR3 is 13 residues long. V dropped 4 bases and J dropped 6 bases, with 14 bases sitting between them. The germline CDR1 and CDR2 sequences are SQVTM and ANQGSEA.